The clone carrying this T cell receptor beta chain turned up a few times. The antigen is undetermined. CDR3 length: 15 residues. After removal of 5 bases from V and 0 bases from J, the junction contained 3 bases not matched to a gene. Germline lookup yields CDR1 SGHRS and CDR2 YFSETQ. These data are taken from a study of cytomegalovirus exposure and HLA in healthy donors. Study observations and caveats: Only CMV serostatus was available as immune exposure information. In an earlier analysis, about 87% or about 30%: the productive usage of most TCR beta V segments.

Primers included in the PCR were 60 Vbeta and 13 Jbeta primers. The authors' processing: A follow-up analysis tallied tens of millions of unique TCR beta chains, approximately 11 million shared. Assay used: immunoSEQ multiplex PCR; TCRdb lists only in-frame clones, some missing. V, J and clone size derive from that table, while D and trimming were established from the DNA sequence. The sample consists of about 110,000 clones, over 15% of them appearing once. This clonotype originated in a woman aged 18-29 years in good health and CMV-seronegative. This chain joins TRBV5-1 and TRBJ2-2, with 8 bases matching TRBD1. The sample was PBMCs. The CDR3 DNA is TGCGCCAGCAGTAAGACAGGGGCGAACACCGGGGAGCTGTTTTTT. Encoded protein: CASSKTGANTGELFF. Variable domain in full (rest from reference TRBV5-1 and TRBJ2-2): KAGVTQTPRYLIKTRGQQVTLSCSPISGHRSVSWYQQTPGQGLQFLFEYFSETQRNKGNFPGRFSGRQFSNSRSEMNVSTLELGDSALYLCASSKTGANTGELFFGEGSRLTVL.